This T cell receptor (beta chain) appears in the sequencing data of a study of blood T cells in healthy people across ages. The CDR3 covers 11 residues. Germline V gene sequence: CDR1 SGHDN, CDR2 FVKESK. J gave up 7 bases and V 9 bases, and 4 bases lay outside the gene matches. With a J-beta primer mix and a sample-barcoded 5' primer, a second PCR ran about 6 to 11 cycles. TCRdb fed the 5' RACE reads into MiXCR, producing one record per CDR3 protein. The sample has 890,000 or so distinct CDR3 sequences, 60% to 80% seen once. Healthy individuals of Caucasian origin from Russia, aged 6 to 90, served as donors.

This chain joins TRBV14 and TRBJ2-5; 8 nucleotides agree with TRBD1. This clonotype originated in a man under 40 in good health. The sequencing input was blood. The CDR3: CASGTGGTQYF. For the CDR3, the DNA is TGTGCCAGTGGGACAGGTGGGACCCAGTACTTC.